These 5 T cell receptor beta chains were sequenced from one sample in a study of lymphopenia after photon versus proton radiotherapy. Sequencing was performed with immunoSEQ multiplex PCR; in TCRdb, only in-frame clones are kept and a portion is missing. This table has 68,000 or so clones, roughly 90% appearing once. The material sequenced was peripheral blood, taken from a patient treated with photon-based radiotherapy. The receptors shown here come from a woman in her seventies with pancreatic cancer.

This clone has only one observation. This rearrangement joins TRBV27 to TRBJ1-5; D not certain. Germline V gene data show CDR1 as MNHEY and CDR2 as SMNVEV (reference sequence). Trimming pared 4 bases from V and 2 bases from J, leaving 9 bases between. The CDR3 loop spans 14 amino acids. The CDR3 nucleotides are TGTGCCAGCAGTTCAGGTAGGGGCAATCAGCCCCAGCATTTT. Translating it yields CASSSGRGNQPQHF.

The rearrangement joins TRBV30 to TRBJ2-3, with 7 nucleotides matching TRBD1. V lost 4 bases, J lost 0 bases, and 1 base stayed unmatched. Germline-derived CDR1 and CDR2 are GTSNPN and SVGIG (reference sequence). The CDR3 contains 13 residues. The CDR3 DNA sequence: TGTGCCTGGAAGGGACAGAGCACAGATACGCAGTATTTT. The encoded protein is CAWKGQSTDTQYF.

The rearrangement joins TRBV6-1 to TRBJ1-5; D gene ambiguous. With 0 bases removed from V and 4 bases from J, the gap between germline ends came to 13 bases. Germline V lookup: CDR1 MNHNS, CDR2 SASEGT. The CDR3 runs to 16 residues. The CDR3 DNA reads as TGTGCCAGCAGTGAAGCCGGCATTCGATGGAATCAGCCCCAGCATTTT. Translation gives CASSEAGIRWNQPQHF.

This clone was seen a handful of times. This chain connects TRBV19 to TRBJ2-1; D may be TRBD2 (6 bases). The CDR3 length is 13 residues. Germline CDR1 LNHDA, CDR2 SQIVND (reference sequence). V was shortened by 1 base and J by 9 bases, with 10 bases between the two germline ends. Written as DNA, the CDR3 is TGTGCCAGTAGTATAGGCGGGCGGGGTGAGCAGTTCTTC. Protein: CASSIGGRGEQFF.

The genes are TRBV6-5 and TRBJ2-5; D gene unclear. Germline lookup yields CDR1 MNHEY and CDR2 SVGAGI. V was cut by 0 bases and J by 1 base, with 6 bases left in between. This CDR3 is 14 amino acids long. The CDR3 spells CASSYSGSQETQYF. The CDR3 coding sequence is TGTGCCAGCAGTTACTCCGGATCCCAAGAGACCCAGTACTTC.